Below are 20 T cell receptor beta chains sequenced from a single sample in a study of T cell responses to AZD1222 COVID-19 vaccine (dated by TCRdb to 2020 to 2022). Sample time point, as interpreted from the label and publication: about 28 days (+/-7) after the second vaccine dose. Explained via the paper, the treatment or condition label denotes: meningococcal conjugate vaccine given as trial control. The library came from the immunoSEQ multiplex PCR assay. The table comes from immuneACCESS by way of TCRdb, which keeps in-frame sequences with V and J called. Part of the clones is missing from these tables; in studies checked, under half for an unresolved V gene and the rest for unknown reasons. The sample includes tens of thousands of clones, with about three quarters observed a single time. The top ten hold 25% to 30% of the sample. The sequences come from peripheral blood, collected 28 days after the second dose of the MenACWY control vaccine. The origin of the receptors is an adult who received the MenACWY meningococcal vaccine as a control.

In this sample, this clone turned up once. The V call is TRBV7-9, the J call TRBJ2-1, with 8 bases lining up with TRBD1. With 6 bases clipped from V and 4 bases from J, the junction kept 8 bases outside the gene matches. Germline V gene lookup returns CDR1 SEHNR and CDR2 FQNEAQ (reference sequence). The CDR3 totals 15 residues. The CDR3 nucleotides read TGTGCCAGCAGGTCAGACAGGGGCCGTTACAATGAGCAGTTCTTC. Amino acid sequence: CASRSDRGRYNEQFF.

The V call is TRBV14, the J call TRBJ1-2; D uncertain. Germline lookup yields CDR1 SGHDN and CDR2 FVKESK. The CDR3 is 16 amino acids. V was shortened by 1 base and J by 4 bases, with 16 bases between the two germline ends. The CDR3 DNA reads TGTGCCAGCAGCCAAGGGGGTAATCCGGTCACCTATGGCTACACCTTC. This translates into CASSQGGNPVTYGYTF.

The gene calls are TRBV2 and TRBJ1-2; D might be TRBD1 (5 bases). In germline, CDR1 is SNHLY, CDR2 FYNNEI. The length of the CDR3 is 13 residues. The V end lost 6 bases, the J end lost 4 bases, and 12 bases lay between the germline ends. CDR3 protein: CASSLRDFYGYTF. DNA for the CDR3: TGTGCCAGCAGCCTCAGGGACTTCTATGGCTACACCTTC.

The chain couples TRBV3-1 (or the pseudogene TRBV3-2) to TRBJ1-1; 7 bases are shared with TRBD1. J lost 0 bases, V lost 3 bases, and 4 bases had no gene match. Germline V gene lookup returns CDR1 LGHDT and CDR2 YNNKEL (reference sequence). The CDR3 is 15 amino acids. The CDR3 nucleotides are TGTGCCAGCAGCCACCGACAGGGAATGAACACTGAAGCTTTCTTT. Amino acids: CASSHRQGMNTEAFF.

The chain couples TRBV2 to TRBJ2-7; D unresolved. Germline loops: CDR1 SNHLY, CDR2 FYNNEI. The CDR3 is 15 residues long. V was pared by 2 bases and J by 2 bases, with 13 bases between. The CDR3 reads CASSENGYKAYEQYF. CDR3 DNA sequence: TGTGCCAGCAGTGAAAACGGATACAAAGCCTACGAGCAGTACTTC.

V gene TRBV18 combines with J gene TRBJ2-7, with D hard to call. Germline values: CDR1 KGHSH, CDR2 LQKENI. Trimming pared 3 bases from V and 0 bases from J, leaving 6 bases between. CDR3 length: 13 amino acids. CDR3 sequence (DNA): TGTGCCAGCTCACCGGGTAGCTCCTACGAGCAGTACTTC. It is translated as CASSPGSSYEQYF.

The CDR3 is CASSLNGDTEAFF. In DNA form, the CDR3 reads TGTGCCAGCAGCTTAAACGGTGACACTGAAGCTTTCTTT. The chain joins TRBV7-3 to TRBJ1-1; D not resolved. The germline V and J ends were trimmed by 1 base and 3 bases, with 6 bases remaining between them. The CDR3 totals 13 residues. CDR1 and CDR2 from the germline V gene are SGHTA and FQGTGA.

In this sample, this clone turned up many times. V is TRBV3-1 (or the pseudogene TRBV3-2) and J is TRBJ2-7, with 8 nucleotides matching TRBD2. This CDR3 has 15 residues. Germline V gives CDR1 LGHDT, CDR2 YNNKEL (reference sequence). The ends lost 1 base at V and 3 bases at J; junction bases unmatched: 5. The CDR3 nucleotides are TGTGCCAGCAGCCAAGTAAGCGGGAGCCTCTACGAGCAGTACTTC. Its translation: CASSQVSGSLYEQYF.

V usage is TRBV6-2 or TRBV6-3 and J usage is TRBJ1-2; D is uncertain. The V gene's germline CDR1 is MNHEY and CDR2 SVGEGT. This CDR3 is built from 16 residues. V dropped 0 bases and J dropped 0 bases, with 11 bases sitting between them. The DNA for the CDR3 is TGTGCCAGCAGTTACTCTCCCGGAGACTCTAACTATGGCTACACCTTC. It codes for CASSYSPGDSNYGYTF.

J is TRBJ1-1 and V is TRBV28, with a possible D match to TRBD1 (6 bases). Trimming removed 1 base at V and 4 bases at J, with 19 bases between. CDR1 and CDR2 from the germline V gene are MDHEN and SYDVKM. The CDR3 spans 17 residues. CDR3 sequence reads: CASSLYRAGQGSTEAFF. Written as DNA, the CDR3 is TGTGCCAGCAGTTTATATAGGGCAGGCCAGGGGAGCACTGAAGCTTTCTTT.

The chain has TRBV19 and TRBJ2-5; TRBD1 aligns across 10 bases. Germline CDR1 and CDR2: LNHDA and SQIVND (reference sequence). The CDR3 loop spans 15 amino acids. Trimming removed 5 bases from V and 5 bases from J; junction bases left unmatched: 8. The CDR3 DNA sequence: TGTGCCAGTAGTGCGACACGGACAGGGGGGGAGACCCAGTACTTC. It yields the protein CASSATRTGGETQYF.

The chain couples TRBV3-1 (or the pseudogene TRBV3-2) to TRBJ1-5; no reliable D call. Germline-derived CDR1 and CDR2 are LGHDT and YNNKEL (reference sequence). There are 13 residues in the CDR3. V was cut by 1 base and J by 2 bases, with 3 bases left in between. The CDR3 loop reads CASSQGGNQPQHF. In nucleotides, the CDR3 is TGTGCCAGCAGCCAAGGGGGCAATCAGCCCCAGCATTTT.

The chain uses TRBV7-8 and TRBJ1-2, with D uncertain. There are 13 residues in the CDR3. The V end was cut by 4 bases, the J end by 2 bases, with 8 bases between. Germline V lookup: CDR1 SGHVS, CDR2 FQNEAQ. CDR3 sequence: CASSSRENYGYTF. The CDR3 DNA reads TGTGCCAGCAGCTCGAGGGAGAACTATGGCTACACCTTC.

The chain is built from TRBV4-2 and TRBJ2-1; 7 bases agree with TRBD2. Looked up from germline, CDR1 is LGHNA and CDR2 is YNFKEQ. The CDR3 consists of 14 residues. The V segment lost 1 base and the J segment 5 bases; nucleotides outside the gene matches: 2. CDR3 region: CASSQGLANNEQFF. The DNA for the CDR3 is TGTGCCAGCAGCCAAGGACTAGCAAACAATGAGCAGTTCTTC.

V is TRBV28 and J is TRBJ2-2; 7 bases map to TRBD1. Trimming at V came to 3 bases and at J to 4 bases, leaving 2 bases not matched to a gene. Per the germline V gene, CDR1 is MDHEN and CDR2 is SYDVKM. CDR3 length: 14 residues. As DNA, the CDR3 is TGTGCCAGCAGTTTGACAGGGTTCACCGGGGAGCTGTTTTTT. This codes for CASSLTGFTGELFF.

The rearrangement joins TRBV6-5 to TRBJ2-7, with a tentative D call TRBD1 (6 bases). The CDR3 extends over 15 amino acids. Germline V gene data show CDR1 as MNHEY and CDR2 as SVGAGI. The V end lost 7 bases, the J end lost 2 bases, and 18 bases lay between the germline ends. CDR3 sequence (DNA): TGTGCCAGCACCCAATTCCGGGACAAAACCTACGAGCAGTACTTC. Translated, it gives CASTQFRDKTYEQYF.

The chain carries TRBV6-5 and TRBJ1-2; D ambiguous. CDR3 length equals 10 residues. CDR1 and CDR2 (germline): MNHEY, SVGAGI. The V and J ends lost 8 bases and 1 base respectively, with 2 bases between them. CDR3 in DNA: TGTGCCAGCTATAACTATGGCTACACCTTC. This encodes CASYNYGYTF.

V usage is TRBV6-2 or TRBV6-3 and J usage is TRBJ1-1; no definite D call. This CDR3 spans 14 amino acids. V lost 5 bases and J 1 base, leaving 11 bases between the germline ends. Germline V gene lookup returns CDR1 MNHEY and CDR2 SVGEGT. The CDR3 bases are TGTGCCAGCAGTGACTGGCCCGGGAACACTGAAGCTTTCTTT. It encodes CASSDWPGNTEAFF.

This clone was recorded once. V usage is TRBV6-5 and J usage is TRBJ2-7, with D perhaps assigned TRBD1 or TRBD2 (6 bases each). The V end lost 7 bases, the J end lost 5 bases, and 21 bases lay between the germline ends. CDR3 length equals 15 residues. Germline V CDR1 and CDR2: MNHEY, SVGAGI. Here the CDR3 DNA reads TGTGCCAGCAAGGGGGGACCGGTCGGTTTCCACGAGCAGTACTTC. This encodes CASKGGPVGFHEQYF.

The chain employs TRBV10-3 and TRBJ2-7; D assignment may be TRBD1 or TRBD2 (7 bases each). The germline gives CDR1 ENHRY, CDR2 SYGVKD. The CDR3 has 15 residues. V was cut by 6 bases and J by 2 bases, with 17 bases left in between. CDR3 sequence (DNA): TGTGCCATCAGAGGCGGGGGACAGTCTGCCTACGAGCAGTACTTC. Amino acids: CAIRGGGQSAYEQYF.